The subject of this entry is one T cell receptor (beta chain). This sample is drawn from a study of blood T cell repertoires in COVID-19. Study-level background: Sample material is recorded as cDNA or gDNA derived from T cells, B-cell-depleted T cells, or PBMCs.

The CDR3 is made up of 15 amino acids. Germline assignment: CDR1 LNHDA and CDR2 SQIVND (reference sequence). Germline trimming cut 1 base from V and 7 bases from J; bases unmatched to any gene: 7. How the authors handled the data: Researchers report that nucleated cell counts were estimated from reference gene primer amplification. Libraries were prepared by immunoSEQ multiplex PCR; TCRdb keeps only in-frame clonotypes and omits some of them. V, J and clone size were drawn from that table, and D and trimming were deduced from the DNA. This table has about 87,000 clones, 70% to 90% appearing once. Sequenced sample: peripheral blood. This chain joins TRBV19 and TRBJ2-1; 7 positions match TRBD1. The TCR comes from a man between 40 and 49 years old with acute or convalescent COVID-19. CDR3 protein: CASSIGRTGFNEQFF. In DNA, the CDR3 is TGTGCCAGTAGTATAGGTCGGACAGGATTTAATGAGCAGTTCTTC.